The rows below give T cell receptor beta chains drawn from one sample of a study of lymphopenia after photon versus proton radiotherapy. Sequencing was performed with immunoSEQ multiplex PCR; in TCRdb, only in-frame clones are kept and a portion is missing. The repertoire has about 40,000 clones, around 84% of them found once; the top ten carry over 9%. Specimen: peripheral blood, collected from a patient treated with proton-based radiotherapy. The receptors were gathered from a woman between 70 and 85 years old with pancreatic cancer. Some clones in this sample may be carry-over from other donors' samples. Each CDR3 is given with its conserved first and last residue. D genes are given only for firm matches. Rows may omit the clone size; those that give it use once, few, many or a size class.

TRBJ2-6 . . TRBV6-6 TGTGCCAGCAGTTACGAGGGGACTGGGGCCAACGTCCTGACTTTC CASSYEGTGANVLTF
TRBJ1-2 few . TRBV19 TGTGCCAGTAGTATTTCGGGCAACAACTATGGCTACACCTTC CASSISGNNYGYTF
TRBJ2-2 . TRBD1 TRBV5-5 TGTGCCAGCAGCGGAGGGACAGGGAACACCGGGGAGCTGTTTTTT CASSGGTGNTGELFF
TRBJ2-7 . TRBD1 TRBV5-1 TGCGCCAGCAGCGCCACAGGGGTGGCCTACGAGCAGTACTTC CASSATGVAYEQYF
TRBJ2-2 . . TRBV10-3 TGTGCCATCAGTGAGTTCCTCGATTTTGGGCGGGACAGCTACAAAACCTTTCCCACCGGGGAGCTGTTTTTT CAISEFLDFGRDSYKTFPTGELFF
TRBJ2-5 . TRBD2 TRBV27 TGTGCCAGCAGTTCGGGACTAGCGCAAGAGACCCAGTACTTC CASSSGLAQETQYF
TRBJ2-4 . . TRBV5-6 TGTGCCAGCAGCCCAGCAGATCGATTGGCCAAAAACATTCAGTACTTC CASSPADRLAKNIQYF
TRBJ2-5 . . TRBV19 TGTGCCAGTAGTAATAATTGGGGGGAGACCCAGTACTTC CASSNNWGETQYF
TRBJ2-7 . . TRBV28 TGTGCCAGCAGTAAACAGGTAGGGGAGCAGTACTTC CASSKQVGEQYF
TRBJ1-1 . . TRBV7-8 TGTGCCAGCAGCTTAGGGTCCCCGAACACTGAAGCTTTCTTT CASSLGSPNTEAFF
TRBJ2-1 . TRBD1 TRBV11-2 TGTGCCAGCAGCTTCGACAGGGGGCTTTGGAATGAGCAGTTCTTC CASSFDRGLWNEQFF
TRBJ2-5 . . TRBV30 TGTGCCTGGAGTATGGGTTCCGGACAAGAGACCCAGTACTTC CAWSMGSGQETQYF
TRBJ2-3 . TRBD2 TRBV9 TGTGCCAGCAGCGTAACCGCTAGCGGGAGAACAGATACGCAGTATTTT CASSVTASGRTDTQYF
TRBJ1-2 . . TRBV2 TGTGCCAGCAGTCCGGGACAACCTAACTATGGCTACACCTTC CASSPGQPNYGYTF
TRBJ2-7 . . TRBV6-1 TGTGCCAGCAGTGAAGGGAATATCTTCGAGCAGTACTTC CASSEGNIFEQYF
TRBJ2-3 . . TRBV11-2 TGTGCCAGCAGCTACGACCGCACAGATACGCAGTATTTT CASSYDRTDTQYF
TRBJ2-5 . . TRBV11-2 TGTGCCAGCAGCTCATTCGGGGTCTCTCAAGAGACCCAGTACTTC CASSSFGVSQETQYF
TRBJ2-7 . TRBD2 TRBV19 TGTGCCAGTAGTATGGCTAGCGGAGTCTACGAGCAGTACTTC CASSMASGVYEQYF
TRBJ2-1 once TRBD1 TRBV5-4 TGTGCCAGCAGCCGAGGGGGCTATGAGCAGTTCTTC CASSRGGYEQFF
TRBJ1-2 . . TRBV28 TGTGCCAGCAGTTTTTCCCCCGGCCAGCCTAACTATGGCTACACCTTC CASSFSPGQPNYGYTF
TRBJ2-2 . TRBD1 TRBV28 TGTGCCAGCAGTTCCGGCCCTTGGACAGGAGTGAACACCGGGGAGCTGTTTTTT CASSSGPWTGVNTGELFF
TRBJ2-2 . TRBD1 TRBV7-9 TGTGCCAGCAGCCTAGACGGGACAGGGAGAACCGGGGAGCTGTTTTTT CASSLDGTGRTGELFF
TRBJ2-1 . . TRBV6-1 TGTGCCAGCCGACAGAGCTCCTACAATGAGCAGTTCTTC CASRQSSYNEQFF
TRBJ2-7 . . TRBV7-9 TGTGCCAGCAGCTCGGGGCCCACCGGGACCGCTGACGAGCAGTACTTC CASSSGPTGTADEQYF
TRBJ1-1 . . TRBV10-3 TGTGCCATCAGTGAGCCCGCTATGCCTAACACTGAAGCTTTCTTT CAISEPAMPNTEAFF
TRBJ1-5 . . TRBV6-4 TGTGCCAGCAGCCAAGAAGGGGCAGGTCAGCCCCAGCATTTT CASSQEGAGQPQHF
TRBJ2-5 . TRBD1 TRBV11-1 TGTGCCAGCAGCTTACAGACAGGGGAAGAGACCCAGTACTTC CASSLQTGEETQYF
TRBJ2-2 . . TRBV7-2 TGTGCCAGCAGCTTAACAGGGCGCACCGGGGAGCTGTTTTTT CASSLTGRTGELFF
TRBJ1-2 few TRBD1 TRBV18 TGTGCCAGCTCACCACTGGGTGGACAGGGAGACTATGGCTACACCTTC CASSPLGGQGDYGYTF
TRBJ2-5 . . TRBV5-1 TGCGCCAGCAGCGAGAAGCAAGAGACCCAGTACTTC CASSEKQETQYF
TRBJ1-3 . . TRBV6-5 TGTGCCAGCAGTTCCTCTTCTGGAAACACCATACATTTT CASSSSSGNTIHF
TRBJ1-2 . TRBD1 TRBV7-2 TGTGCCAGCAGCGCGGACAGGGTCCAGGGCTACACCTTC CASSADRVQGYTF
TRBJ2-3 . . TRBV5-1 TGCGCCAGCAGCTCACATACGGGCACAGATACGCAGTATTTT CASSSHTGTDTQYF
TRBJ2-1 . . TRBV5-1 TGCGCCAGCAGCCAGGGCACCTACTCCAATGAGCAGTTCTTC CASSQGTYSNEQFF
TRBJ2-1 . TRBD2 TRBV5-1 TGCGCCAGCAGCTTGACTCTAGCGGAAGGCTACAATGAGCAGTTCTTC CASSLTLAEGYNEQFF
TRBJ2-1 . . TRBV28 TGTGCCAGCAGTCTTGGACTGGGGAATGAGCAGTTCTTC CASSLGLGNEQFF
TRBJ1-3 . . TRBV5-1 TGCGCCAGCAGCAGTGGAGCAGGTGCTGGAAACACCATATATTTT CASSSGAGAGNTIYF
TRBJ1-5 . TRBD1 TRBV6-5 TGTGCCAGCAGTCGCCTCCAGACAGGGGATCAGCCCCAGCATTTT CASSRLQTGDQPQHF
TRBJ2-7 . . TRBV4-1 TGCGCCAGCAGCCAAGAGTTGACTAACTCCTACGAGCAGTACTTC CASSQELTNSYEQYF
TRBJ2-5 . TRBD2 TRBV5-1 TGCGCCAGCAGCCCCGGGAGGTCAAGCTGGGAGACCCAGTACTTC CASSPGRSSWETQYF
TRBJ1-5 . . TRBV2 TGTGCCAGCAGTGACCTTCGTTGGGAGGAAAATCAGCCCCAGCATTTT CASSDLRWEENQPQHF
TRBJ2-7 . . TRBV5-4 TGTGCCAGCAGCTTGGGGGGGATAACCTACGAGCAGTACTTC CASSLGGITYEQYF
TRBJ2-7 . . TRBV7-2 TGTGCCAGCAGCTTAGGTTCCAACTCCTACGAGCAGTACTTC CASSLGSNSYEQYF
TRBJ2-5 . TRBD2 TRBV5-4 TGTGCCAGCAGGTTAGCGGGAGTAGAAGAGACCCAGTACTTC CASRLAGVEETQYF
TRBJ2-7 . . TRBV5-8 TGTGCCAGCAGCCCCTACACCTACGAGCAGTACTTC CASSPYTYEQYF
TRBJ2-7 . . TRBV5-6 TGTGCCAGCAGCTTGTTGGCAAACGAGCAGTACTTC CASSLLANEQYF
TRBJ2-1 . . TRBV5-1 TGCGCCAGCAGCTTGGGTGGAGGCACCTACAATGAGCAGTTCTTC CASSLGGGTYNEQFF
TRBJ2-7 . TRBD2 TRBV9 TGTGCCAGCAGCCCCGAGGACTATGGGGGGGACGAGCAGTACTTC CASSPEDYGGDEQYF
TRBJ2-7 . TRBD2 TRBV5-4 TGTGCCAGCAGCCTTCAGCGGGAGTTCGAGCAGTACTTC CASSLQREFEQYF
TRBJ1-2 . TRBD1 TRBV11-2 TGTGCCAGCAGCTTAGCCGGGACAGGGGAGGGCTACACCTTC CASSLAGTGEGYTF
TRBJ1-5 . . TRBV28 TGTGCCAGCAGTTTCGAGACATCGTATAGCAATCAGCCCCAGCATTTT CASSFETSYSNQPQHF